One sample yielded the 6 T cell receptor beta chains listed below, sequenced in a study of shared T cell receptors in the human thymus. Sequencing used immunoSEQ multiplex PCR; TCRdb keeps in-frame clones, though not all of them. Altogether roughly 500,000 clones are present, about 80% being singletons, with the ten largest covering roughly 0.013%. These sequences were also reported in another study, on human thymus T cells.

The sample was thymocytes. The receptors shown here come from a boy younger than two with a congenital heart defect.

The rearrangement joins TRBV9 to TRBJ2-7; 7 bases are a match to TRBD1. The CDR3 runs 15 residues. Germline trimming cut 0 bases from V and 2 bases from J; bases unmatched to any gene: 5. Germline CDR1 is SGDLS and CDR2 is YYNGEE. The CDR3 nucleotides read TGTGCCAGCAGCGTAGGTAAAGGGGGCGCCTACGAGCAGTACTTC. It translates to CASSVGKGGAYEQYF. Full variable domain (missing parts from reference TRBV9 and TRBJ2-7): DSGVTQTPKHLITATGQRVTLRCSPRSGDLSVYWYQQSLDQGLQFLIQYYNGEERAKGNILERFSAQQFPDLHSELNLSSLELGDSALYFCASSVGKGGAYEQYFGPGTRLTVT.

The genes are TRBV6-1 and TRBJ1-5; the match to TRBD1 covers 7 bases. CDR1 and CDR2 from the germline V gene are MNHNS and SASEGT. The ends lost 3 bases at V and 2 bases at J; junction bases unmatched: 4. This CDR3 comprises 15 residues. CDR3 sequence: CASSETGYGNQPQHF. The CDR3 DNA reads TGTGCCAGCAGTGAGACAGGGTATGGCAATCAGCCCCAGCATTTT.

On this clone: The sample holds other DNA sequences that translate to the same CDR3. V usage is TRBV6-5 and J usage is TRBJ2-1; 9 bases fit TRBD2. J gave up 2 bases and V 6 bases, and 5 bases lay outside the gene matches. The germline V gene encodes CDR1 MNHEY and CDR2 SVGAGI. The CDR3 loop spans 15 amino acids. CDR3 residues: CASSRRLAAYNEQFF. Written as DNA, the CDR3 is TGTGCCAGCAGCCGAAGACTAGCGGCCTACAATGAGCAGTTCTTC.

This chain uses TRBV27 with TRBJ2-7, with TRBD1 matching 8 bases. This CDR3 has 16 amino acids. J was trimmed by 1 base and V by 5 bases; bases with no gene match: 10. Germline assignment: CDR1 MNHEY and CDR2 SMNVEV (reference sequence). The CDR3 nucleotides are TGTGCCAGCAGTATAAGGACAGGGTTGACATCCTACGAGCAGTACTTC. Translating it yields CASSIRTGLTSYEQYF.

The chain has TRBV27 and TRBJ2-1; 13 nucleotides match TRBD2. The CDR3 runs to 16 residues. J was trimmed by 5 bases and V by 5 bases; bases with no gene match: 6. The germline V gene encodes CDR1 MNHEY and CDR2 SMNVEV (reference sequence). CDR3 residues: CASSLPGLAGNNEQFF. The CDR3 DNA is TGTGCCAGCAGTCTACCGGGACTAGCGGGAAACAATGAGCAGTTCTTC.

The V gene is TRBV5-1, the J gene TRBJ2-7; TRBD2 is a possible D gene (6 bases). Looked up from germline, CDR1 is SGHRS and CDR2 is YFSETQ. The CDR3 loop spans 16 amino acids. Trimming took off 0 bases at V and 2 bases at J, with 15 bases between the two ends. This CDR3 reads CASSLAGLRDPYEQYF. In DNA form, the CDR3 reads TGCGCCAGCAGCTTGGCAGGATTGCGGGACCCCTACGAGCAGTACTTC.